This T cell receptor (beta chain) was observed in a study of T-cell memory formation after mild COVID-19. Study-level background: Across donors, TCR clusters were largely donor specific. Points from the study as a whole: Largely, contracting CD4+ clones fell within CM and EM, and contracting CD8+ clones within EMRA. CD4/CD8 balance held among clones contracting day 15 to 85, and later expanders leaned CD4+.

This clonotype was counted many times. The antigen remains undetermined. 5'RACE with constant-segment primers yielded barcoded, UMI-tagged TCR alpha and TCR beta cDNA libraries. TCRdb fed the 5' RACE reads into MiXCR, producing one record per CDR3 protein. Of roughly 400,000 distinct CDR3 sequences in the sample, 15% to 20% were seen once. Germline V gives CDR1 SEHNR, CDR2 FQNEAQ (reference sequence). The CDR3 has 11 residues. Trimming shortened V by 4 bases and J by 10 bases, and 10 bases separated the two germline ends. This chain connects TRBV7-9 to TRBJ2-5, with D possibly TRBD1 on 5 matching bases. What was sequenced was PBMCs or a T cell subset sorted from them (not recorded which). The sequence came from a man aged 18-30 years who had mild COVID-19 (a few samples of this study predate the infection). Cell type and time point are not known. CDR3 sequence: CASSWQGVQYF. Here the CDR3 DNA reads TGTGCCAGCAGCTGGCAAGGGGTCCAGTACTTC. The entire variable domain, with the rest obtained from reference TRBV7-9 and TRBJ2-5, is as follows: DTGVSQNPRHKITKRGQNVTFRCDPISEHNRLYWYRQTLGQGPEFLTYFQNEAQLEKSRLLSDRFSAERPKGSFSTLEIQRTEQGDSAMYLCASSWQGVQYFGPGTRLLVL.